The clone carrying this T cell receptor (beta chain) has a handful of counts. As yet, its antigen is unknown. The donors, all healthy, were Caucasians living in Russia, aged about 6 to 95. For the second PCR, which ran for about 6 to 12 cycles, a sample-barcoded 5' primer and a J-beta primer mix were used. One entry per CDR3 protein, called by TCRdb with MiXCR from the 5' RACE reads. Seen here are some 1.7 million distinct CDR3 sequences, 28% observed once, and the top ten hold about 7.7%. The data belong to a study of blood T cells in healthy people across ages. Study conclusions and caveats: What prevented conclusive comparison of naive and antigen-experienced cells was that PBMCs were unsorted.

What was sequenced was blood. This TCR came from a woman aged 30 to 39 in good health.

The CDR3 sequence is CASSLDRVLPIQYF. CDR3 sequence (DNA): TGTGCCAGCAGCTTAGACAGGGTCCTACCTATTCAGTACTTC. This chain connects TRBV11-2 to TRBJ2-4, with D tentatively TRBD1 (5 bases). CDR3 size: 14 residues. Deletions cut 0 bases from V and 10 bases from J, with 13 bases between. Germline lookup yields CDR1 SGHAT and CDR2 FQNNGV.